These 18 T cell receptor beta chains originate from one sample sequenced in a study. TCRdb used MiXCR to reprocess the 5' RACE reads, holding one entry per CDR3 protein. Here the sample spans some 64,000 distinct CDR3 sequences, about 22% being singletons. Material for sequencing was memory CD4+ T cells sorted from a lymph node. The subset is: memory CD4+ T cells, CD4+CD45RO+CD25-. The source of these receptors is a female donor with breast cancer.

The J gene is TRBJ2-6, the V gene TRBV7-3; 10 bases match TRBD1. V was pared by 4 bases and J by 0 bases, with 6 bases of the junction left unmatched. The CDR3 totals 18 residues. The V gene's germline CDR1 is SGHTA and CDR2 FQGTGA. The CDR3 DNA sequence: TGTGCCAGCAGCTCTCCCGGGACAGGGGCCTCTGGGGCCAACGTCCTGACTTTC. Protein sequence: CASSSPGTGASGANVLTF. Full variable domain (rest looked up from reference TRBV7-3 and TRBJ2-6): GAGVSQTPSNKVTEKGKYVELRCDPISGHTALYWYRQSLGQGPEFLIYFQGTGAADDSGLPNDRFFAVRPEGSVSTLKIQRTERGDSAVYLCASSSPGTGASGANVLTFGAGSRLTVL.

This clonotype was detected only a few times. The CDR3 protein is CASSNLGDYYEQYF. The CDR3 DNA is TGTGCCAGCAGTAACCTGGGGGATTACTACGAGCAGTACTTC. The chain combines TRBV25-1 with TRBJ2-7; D is tentatively TRBD1 or TRBD2 (5 bases each). The CDR3 extends over 14 amino acids. The germline V gene encodes CDR1 MGHDK and CDR2 SYGVNS. The germline V and J ends were trimmed by 5 bases and 3 bases, with 14 bases remaining between them.

This clonotype was detected a few times. This chain uses TRBV5-1 with TRBJ2-7, with D possibly called TRBD1 or TRBD2 (5 bases each). The V end was cut by 4 bases, the J end by 5 bases, with 13 bases between. There are 13 residues in the CDR3. Germline V gene lookup returns CDR1 SGHRS and CDR2 YFSETQ. CDR3 sequence (DNA): TGCGCCAGCAGCCCTGGGGGTGACCACGAGCAGTACTTC. Its protein is CASSPGGDHEQYF.

This clonotype showed up many times. This sequence joins TRBV20-1 and TRBJ1-1; 7 nucleotides match TRBD1. This CDR3 is 13 amino acids long. Germline CDR1 DFQATT, CDR2 SNEGSKA (reference sequence). V trimming: 6 bases; J trimming: 3 bases; junction bases outside the gene matches: 7. In nucleotides, the CDR3 is TGCAGTGCCCTACAGGGGCGCCACACTGAAGCTTTCTTT. Its translation is CSALQGRHTEAFF.

J is TRBJ1-5 and V is TRBV7-2; 8 bases agree with TRBD1. Germline V gene data show CDR1 as SGHTA and CDR2 as FQGNSA. This CDR3 has 15 amino acids. The V segment lost 3 bases and the J segment 7 bases; nucleotides outside the gene matches: 8. The CDR3 coding sequence is TGTGCCAGCAGCTTGGATTCAGGGGGCCTGCAGCCCCAGCATTTT. This codes for CASSLDSGGLQPQHF.

This clonotype came up a few times. V gene TRBV7-2 combines with J gene TRBJ2-5, with no clear D. Trimming pared 5 bases from V and 5 bases from J, leaving 9 bases between. The length of the CDR3 is 12 residues. In germline, CDR1 is SGHTA, CDR2 FQGNSA. The CDR3 DNA is TGTGCCAGCAGCCCTCTAGGGGAGACCCAGTACTTC. Residues: CASSPLGETQYF.

The chain's CDR3 is CASSQDYGEGREQYF. The CDR3 coding sequence is TGCGCCAGCAGCCAAGATTACGGCGAGGGGCGCGAGCAGTACTTC. The V and J genes are TRBV4-3 and TRBJ2-7, with D tentatively TRBD1 or TRBD2 (5 bases each). Per germline, CDR1 LGHNA and CDR2 YSLEER. The CDR3 extends over 15 amino acids. V lost 0 bases and J 6 bases, leaving 15 bases between the germline ends.

About this clonotype: The junction differs from germline at one of its ends, possibly a read error. The rearrangement links TRBV7-8 to TRBJ1-1; D unclear. The germline gives CDR1 SGHVS, CDR2 FQNEAQ. CDR3 size: 15 residues. In nucleotides, the CDR3 is TGTGCCAGCAGCCCTCGAGTGATAGTGAGCACTGAAGCTGTCTTT. Translated, it gives CASSPRVIVSTEAVF.

This clonotype was observed many times. The chain couples TRBV4-3 to TRBJ2-1; maybe TRBD1 (6 bases). Per germline, CDR1 LGHNA and CDR2 YSLEER. The CDR3 totals 16 residues. The V gene lost 0 bases and the J gene lost 7 bases, with 16 bases spanning the gap. The CDR3 DNA reads TGCGCCAGCAGCCAAGAGAGGCGGACGAGGGGGAATGAGCAGTTCTTC. This codes for CASSQERRTRGNEQFF.

The J gene is TRBJ2-3, the V gene TRBV7-8; 11 bases fit TRBD2. The germline V gene encodes CDR1 SGHVS and CDR2 FQNEAQ. The CDR3 consists of 17 residues. With 2 bases clipped from V and 3 bases from J, the junction kept 7 bases outside the gene matches. The CDR3 DNA is TGTGCCAGCAGCTTAAACACACTAGCGGGGGCGACAGATACGCAGTATTTT. It codes for CASSLNTLAGATDTQYF.

The CDR3 bases are TGCGCCAGCAGCTTGTCTCCGGTAGACAATCAGCCCCAGCATTTT. This codes for CASSLSPVDNQPQHF. This rearrangement joins TRBV5-1 to TRBJ1-5; D is ambiguous. There are 15 residues in the CDR3. With 1 base removed from V and 3 bases from J, the gap between germline ends came to 11 bases. Germline CDR1 and CDR2: SGHRS and YFSETQ. Supplemented by reference TRBV5-1 and TRBJ1-5, the full variable domain reads KAGVTQTPRYLIKTRGQQVTLSCSPISGHRSVSWYQQTPGQGLQFLFEYFSETQRNKGNFPGRFSGRQFSNSRSEMNVSTLELGDSALYLCASSLSPVDNQPQHFGDGTRLSIL.

This clonotype has only a few counts. This sequence joins TRBV5-1 and TRBJ2-7; 12 bases line up with TRBD2. CDR1 is SGHRS, CDR2 YFSETQ, per germline. The trim removed 3 bases at V and 4 bases at J, leaving 2 bases unmatched. The CDR3 extends over 14 amino acids. CDR3 DNA sequence: TGCGCCAGCAGCTCTAGCGGGGGGGCGTACGAGCAGTACTTC. Protein sequence: CASSSSGGAYEQYF.

The chain uses TRBV12-3 or TRBV12-4 and TRBJ1-1; D is ambiguous. CDR3 length: 13 amino acids. V gave up 6 bases and J gave up 6 bases, with 14 bases separating them. DNA for the CDR3: TGTGCCAGCAGCCATCCTGATGGCTCTGAAGCTTTCTTT. It specifies CASSHPDGSEAFF.

This clonotype turned up a few times. The J gene is TRBJ2-7, the V gene TRBV7-9; D might be TRBD2 (7 bases). CDR1 and CDR2 from the germline V gene are SEHNR and FQNEAQ (reference sequence). V was clipped by 0 bases and J by 4 bases, with 13 bases between them. The CDR3 consists of 15 residues. CDR3 DNA: TGTGCCAGCAGCTTAGCGCTTGGGGGGGCTTACGAGCAGTACTTC. This sequence encodes CASSLALGGAYEQYF.

The chain employs TRBV6-1 and TRBJ2-7; perhaps TRBD2 as D (5 bases). The V and J ends lost 3 bases and 2 bases respectively, with 8 bases between them. This CDR3 is built from 13 residues. Looked up from germline, CDR1 is MNHNS and CDR2 is SASEGT. The CDR3 spells CASSESGTYEQYF. The DNA of the CDR3 is TGTGCCAGCAGTGAGTCGGGAACCTACGAGCAGTACTTC.

There are a few counts of this clonotype. The rearrangement links TRBV27 to TRBJ2-1; tentatively, D is TRBD2 (5 bases). CDR1 and CDR2 from the germline V gene are MNHEY and SMNVEV (reference sequence). The CDR3 has 17 residues. The V end was cut by 2 bases, the J end by 5 bases, with 19 bases between. The chain's CDR3 is CASSLPPAALSDNEQFF. DNA for the CDR3: TGTGCCAGCAGTTTACCCCCAGCGGCGTTATCAGACAATGAGCAGTTCTTC.

On this clonotype itself: A read error may account for a junction end that differs from germline. The chain joins TRBV11-2 to TRBJ2-7; TRBD1 agrees at 8 bases. The germline gives CDR1 SGHAT, CDR2 FQNNGV. This CDR3 is 14 amino acids long. The CDR3 bases are TGTGCCAGCAGACCGACAGGGGCCTCCCACGAGCAGTACTTC. Its translation is CASRPTGASHEQYF.

The rearrangement uses TRBV6-5 and TRBJ2-7, with TRBD2 matching 7 bases. Germline trimming cut 2 bases from V and 3 bases from J; bases unmatched to any gene: 4. The germline V gene has CDR1 MNHEY and CDR2 SVGAGI. There are 14 residues in the CDR3. The DNA of the CDR3 is TGTGCCAGCAGTTACCTATCGGGGGGCTACGAGCAGTACTTC. Translating it yields CASSYLSGGYEQYF.